The 19 T cell receptor beta chains listed next were all sequenced from one sample in a study of T-cell reconstitution after alpha-beta-depleted transplantation in children. The authors prepared the TCRbeta library with unique molecular identifiers. TCRdb reprocessed the PCR reads with MiXCR, giving one entry per CDR3 protein. Among 500,000 to 600,000 distinct CDR3 sequences listed, roughly a quarter were seen once. This specimen was PBMCs, taken before TCRalphabeta/CD19-depleted stem cell transplant. The receptors derive from a boy in the first two years of life with Wiskott-Aldrich syndrome, due to receive a stem cell transplant.

J is TRBJ2-1 and V is TRBV6-5; 9 nucleotides agree with TRBD2. Trimming took 3 bases from V and 12 from J; bases not matched to a gene: 9. CDR3 size: 14 residues. Germline lookup yields CDR1 MNHEY and CDR2 SVGAGI. CDR3 DNA sequence: TGTGCCAGCAGTTATCTGCGGGAGGGCCCTGGGCAGTTCTTC. It yields the protein CASSYLREGPGQFF.

CDR3 nucleotides: TGCAGTGGGTCGAGGGGTGAAAAACTGTTTTTT. Translating gives CSGSRGEKLFF. V is TRBV20-1 and J is TRBJ1-4; tentative D call: TRBD1 (5 bases). The ends were cut back, 7 bases at V and 7 bases at J, with 10 bases in the middle. This CDR3 is 11 amino acids long. Germline values: CDR1 DFQATT, CDR2 SNEGSKA (reference sequence).

Only a few counts were recorded for this clonotype. The chain joins TRBV10-3 to TRBJ2-7; tentative D call: TRBD1 (6 bases). V was shortened by 6 bases and J by 4 bases, with 10 bases between the two germline ends. There are 12 residues in the CDR3. Germline lookup yields CDR1 ENHRY and CDR2 SYGVKD. In DNA form, the CDR3 reads TGTGCCATCAGGGACAGACTTTACGAGCAGTACTTC. Translating it yields CAIRDRLYEQYF.

The chain links TRBV7-2 to TRBJ2-3; D unresolved. From germline, CDR1 is SGHTA and CDR2 FQGNSA. Trimming left V 6 bases short and J 10 bases short, with 20 bases between. The CDR3 consists of 14 residues. CDR3 in DNA: TGTGCCAGCAGACCAAGTTCAGGCCAGGTATCGCAGTATTTT. Protein: CASRPSSGQVSQYF.

The chain employs TRBV12-3 or TRBV12-4 and TRBJ1-5; 7 bases align to TRBD1. Unmatched junction bases numbered 11, after V lost 8 bases and J lost 1 base. The CDR3 has 16 residues. CDR3 residues: CASSPIGTASNQPQHF. The CDR3 DNA follows: TGTGCCAGCTCACCAATCGGGACAGCGAGCAATCAGCCCCAGCATTTT.

The count of this clonotype is one. The chain links TRBV2 to TRBJ2-3; no reliable D call. The CDR3 length is 11 residues. The V gene lost 7 bases and the J gene lost 8 bases, with 10 bases spanning the gap. Per germline, CDR1 SNHLY and CDR2 FYNNEI. In DNA form, the CDR3 reads TGTGCCAGCATAAGGGAAGTTACGCAGTATTTT. Residues: CASIREVTQYF.

In regard to this clonotype: The germline gene is not matched at one end of the junction; a read error may be the cause. The chain employs TRBV29-1 and TRBJ2-7, with TRBD1 matching over 10 bases. The CDR3 contains 14 residues. Germline lookup yields CDR1 SQVTM and CDR2 ANQGSEA. CDR3 DNA sequence: TGCAGCGTTGAAACTAGGGACAGGGGCTACGTGCAGTACTTC. As protein: CSVETRDRGYVQYF.

The chain employs TRBV7-9 and TRBJ2-2; TRBD2 matches at 10 bases. Germline trimming cut 7 bases from V and 4 bases from J; bases unmatched to any gene: 6. Germline CDR1 and CDR2: SEHNR and FQNEAQ (reference sequence). The CDR3 sequence is 15 residues long. CDR3 in amino acids: CASTPSGRGTGELFF. The CDR3 region has the DNA TGTGCCAGCACCCCCAGCGGGAGGGGCACCGGGGAGCTGTTTTTT.

This clonotype has just a few counts. The J gene is TRBJ2-3, the V gene TRBV5-1, with 7 bases fitting TRBD1. The CDR3 is 16 residues long. V was clipped by 4 bases and J by 4 bases; unmatched bases: 12. Germline V CDR1 and CDR2: SGHRS, YFSETQ. Written as DNA, the CDR3 is TGCGCCAGCAGCCTCACAAACAGACAGGGCGCAGATACGCAGTATTTT. Residues: CASSLTNRQGADTQYF.

The CDR3 spells CSARDLEYTQYF. CDR3 in DNA: TGCAGTGCTAGAGACCTAGAGTACACGCAGTATTTT. The chain combines TRBV20-1 with TRBJ2-3; D ambiguous. Trimming cost V 0 bases and J 9 bases, with 10 bases left between them. The CDR3 length is 12 residues. Per germline, CDR1 DFQATT and CDR2 SNEGSKA (reference sequence).

This clonotype has more than one count but fewer than ten. The chain uses TRBV5-1 and TRBJ2-6; D is uncertain. Trimming stripped 4 bases from V and 4 bases from J, with 9 bases between. The CDR3 spans 14 residues. The germline V gene encodes CDR1 SGHRS and CDR2 YFSETQ. The CDR3 region is CASSPFFGANVLTF. The CDR3 DNA is TGCGCCAGCAGCCCTTTTTTCGGGGCCAACGTCCTGACTTTC.

This clonotype showed up just a few times. The chain couples TRBV4-1 to TRBJ2-1; weak D call: TRBD1 (6 bases). The CDR3 is 12 residues long. CDR1 and CDR2 (germline): MGHRA, YSYEKL. Trimming took 6 bases from V and 6 from J, leaving 9 bases between them. Here the CDR3 reads CASRQGPNEQFF. DNA of the CDR3: TGCGCCAGCAGACAGGGTCCCAATGAGCAGTTCTTC.

The chain links TRBV5-1 to TRBJ2-3, with D hard to call. The CDR3 totals 13 residues. CDR1 and CDR2 from the germline V gene are SGHRS and YFSETQ. The ends were cut back, 4 bases at V and 5 bases at J, with 11 bases in the middle. DNA for the CDR3: TGCGCCAGCAGCGCCTCGTGGGTAGATACGCAGTATTTT. Translation: CASSASWVDTQYF.

The rearrangement joins TRBV28 to TRBJ2-2; no clear D. Germline V gene sequence: CDR1 MDHEN, CDR2 SYDVKM. V gave up 3 bases and J gave up 0 bases, with 8 bases separating them. The CDR3 has 15 amino acids. The CDR3 loop reads CASSFKRPNTGELFF. DNA for the CDR3: TGTGCCAGCAGTTTTAAGCGTCCGAACACCGGGGAGCTGTTTTTT.

Many counts were recorded for this clonotype. The gene calls are TRBV3-1 and TRBJ2-5; 7 bases are a match to TRBD1. Germline V gene lookup returns CDR1 LGHDT and CDR2 YNNKEL (reference sequence). V gave up 0 bases and J gave up 2 bases; unmatched junction bases: 9. This CDR3 has 17 amino acids. CDR3 sequence reads: CASSQDKVGDRQETQYF. In DNA form, the CDR3 reads TGTGCCAGCAGCCAAGATAAAGTCGGGGACAGACAAGAGACCCAGTACTTC.

This clonotype was detected a few times. This chain uses TRBV12-3 or TRBV12-4 with TRBJ1-1; D gene ambiguous. There are 12 residues in the CDR3. Deletions cut 3 bases from V and 7 bases from J, with 9 bases between. The chain's CDR3 is CASSLTFGEAFF. DNA for the CDR3: TGTGCCAGCAGTTTGACTTTCGGTGAAGCTTTCTTT.

The chain is built from TRBV5-1 and TRBJ2-1; TRBD2 aligns across 12 bases. V shed 0 bases and J 10 bases; nucleotides not matched to a gene: 5. In germline, CDR1 is SGHRS, CDR2 YFSETQ. CDR3 size: 15 residues. CDR3 bases: TGCGCCAGCAGCTTGGCCGTACTAGCGGGAGGCGAGCAGTTCTTC. Translating it yields CASSLAVLAGGEQFF.

This clonotype was counted a few times. V usage is TRBV29-1 and J usage is TRBJ2-1; 11 bases fit TRBD1. CDR3 size: 15 residues. In germline, CDR1 is SQVTM, CDR2 ANQGSEA. Losses at the gene ends were 5 bases for V and 4 bases for J; bases not matched to a gene: 7. CDR3 sequence: CSVSPGQGVYNEQFF. The CDR3, as DNA: TGCAGCGTTTCCCCGGGACAGGGGGTTTACAATGAGCAGTTCTTC.

DNA of the CDR3: TGTGCCAGCAGCTTAGATAGGACAGGGGTCACTGAAGCTTTCTTT. As protein: CASSLDRTGVTEAFF. The genes are TRBV11-2 and TRBJ1-1; 9 bases are a match to TRBD1. Germline V CDR1 and CDR2: SGHAT, FQNNGV. CDR3 length: 15 residues. V dropped 0 bases and J dropped 4; count of bases not matched to a gene: 3.